Given below is one T cell receptor (beta chain) in context. This sample stems from a study of blood T cell repertoires in COVID-19. With V trimmed by 3 bases and J by 2 bases, 9 bases remained unmatched. The CDR3 covers 18 residues. CDR1 is SGDLS, CDR2 YYNGEE, per germline. Sequenced by immunoSEQ multiplex PCR; TCRdb stores in-frame clones only, minus some. The table shows approximately 480,000 clones, with 75% to 90% occurring only once. This chain connects TRBV9 to TRBJ2-2; TRBD2 matches at 11 bases. What was sequenced was PBMCs or T cells enriched from blood (not recorded which). The receptor was derived from a woman aged 18-29 years who had recovered from COVID-19. In DNA form, the CDR3 reads TGTGCCAGCAGCGATACTAGCGGGGGCCCTATTAACACCGGGGAGCTGTTTTTT. This codes for CASSDTSGGPINTGELFF.